This is a list of T cell receptor beta chains from one sample in a study of vaccination and CD4 T cells after COVID-19. TCRdb called the PCR reads again in MiXCR, with one record for every CDR3 protein. The repertoire consists of 13,000 or so distinct CDR3 sequences, with around half occurring once and the leading ten covering roughly 27%. The antigens of these receptors remain unknown. The sample taken for sequencing was CD4+ T cells from blood, cultured in vitro. The receptors were sampled from a human donor who had recovered from COVID-19. CDR3s include the opening cysteine and the closing phenylalanine or tryptophan. D genes are given only for firm matches. Clone size, where shown, is once, few, many, or a class for clones that have expanded.

V gene: TRBV7-2; J gene: TRBJ2-2; D gene: .; clone size: .; CDR3 protein: CASSLGGTGRTRTGELFF; CDR3 DNA: TGTGCCAGCAGCTTAGGAGGGACCGGGCGCACCCGCACCGGGGAGCTGTTTTTT
V gene: TRBV5-4; J gene: TRBJ2-5; D gene: TRBD2; clone size: .; CDR3 protein: CASSSKTSGSETQYF; CDR3 DNA: TGTGCCAGCAGCTCGAAGACTAGCGGGAGTGAGACCCAGTACTTC
V gene: TRBV20-1; J gene: TRBJ2-2; D gene: .; clone size: few; CDR3 protein: CSARLVGNTGELFF; CDR3 DNA: TGCAGTGCTAGGCTAGTGGGAAACACCGGGGAGCTGTTTTTT
V gene: TRBV27; J gene: TRBJ2-7; D gene: TRBD2; clone size: .; CDR3 protein: CASRGLGFTYEQYF; CDR3 DNA: TGTGCCAGCAGGGGACTAGGATTTACCTACGAGCAGTACTTC
V gene: TRBV19; J gene: TRBJ2-5; D gene: TRBD2; clone size: .; CDR3 protein: CASSVSSGGYQETQYF; CDR3 DNA: TGTGCCAGTAGTGTGTCTAGCGGGGGGTACCAAGAGACCCAGTACTTC
V gene: TRBV19; J gene: TRBJ2-3; D gene: TRBD2; clone size: .; CDR3 protein: CASRTGPSGGPGTDTQYF; CDR3 DNA: TGTGCCAGTAGAACGGGGCCTAGCGGGGGGCCCGGCACAGATACGCAGTATTTT
V gene: TRBV21-1; J gene: TRBJ2-5; D gene: .; clone size: .; CDR3 protein: CASSLRSGSKFWGTRETQYF; CDR3 DNA: TGTGCCAGCAGCTTGCGGAGCGGGAGCAAATTTTGGGGGACCAGAGAGACCCAGTACTTC
V gene: TRBV21-1; J gene: TRBJ1-5; D gene: .; clone size: few; CDR3 protein: CASSKLQDLYSNQPQHF; CDR3 DNA: TGTGCCAGCAGCAAATTACAGGACCTTTATAGCAATCAGCCCCAGCATTTT
V gene: TRBV24-1; J gene: TRBJ1-4; D gene: .; clone size: .; CDR3 protein: CATSDSRGSGEKLFF; CDR3 DNA: TGTGCCACCAGTGATTCCCGGGGGAGTGGTGAAAAACTGTTTTTT
V gene: TRBV20-1; J gene: TRBJ2-1; D gene: .; clone size: .; CDR3 protein: CSASIGFEQFF; CDR3 DNA: TGCAGTGCTAGTATAGGTTTCGAGCAGTTCTTC
V gene: TRBV7-2; J gene: TRBJ2-5; D gene: .; clone size: .; CDR3 protein: CASSLLGPETQYF; CDR3 DNA: TGTGCCAGCAGCCTCCTAGGGCCCGAGACCCAGTACTTC
V gene: TRBV20-1; J gene: TRBJ2-6; D gene: TRBD1; clone size: .; CDR3 protein: CSARGQGASGANVLTF; CDR3 DNA: TGCAGTGCTAGAGGACAGGGGGCATCTGGGGCCAACGTCCTGACTTTC
V gene: TRBV20-1; J gene: TRBJ2-1; D gene: TRBD2; clone size: .; CDR3 protein: CSASRAGGREQFF; CDR3 DNA: TGCAGTGCTAGTAGGGCGGGGGGGCGGGAGCAGTTCTTC
V gene: TRBV20-1; J gene: TRBJ1-2; D gene: .; clone size: .; CDR3 protein: CSARDSTSYSRNYGYTF; CDR3 DNA: TGCAGTGCTAGAGATTCCACATCCTACAGCCGAAACTATGGCTACACCTTC
V gene: TRBV20-1; J gene: TRBJ1-5; D gene: TRBD1; clone size: .; CDR3 protein: CSARVSGQGNQPQHF; CDR3 DNA: TGCAGTGCTAGAGTCTCCGGACAGGGCAATCAGCCCCAGCATTTT
V gene: TRBV11-2; J gene: TRBJ1-1; D gene: .; clone size: medium-sized; CDR3 protein: CASSPRENTEAFF; CDR3 DNA: TGTGCCAGCAGCCCCAGGGAGAACACTGAAGCTTTCTTT
V gene: TRBV24-1; J gene: TRBJ2-5; D gene: .; clone size: .; CDR3 protein: CATSDGLQETQYF; CDR3 DNA: TGTGCCACCAGTGATGGCCTCCAAGAGACCCAGTACTTC
V gene: TRBV10-1; J gene: TRBJ2-1; D gene: .; clone size: once; CDR3 protein: CASSVQLGNEQFF; CDR3 DNA: TGCGCCAGCAGTGTCCAGTTGGGCAATGAGCAGTTCTTC
V gene: TRBV20-1; J gene: TRBJ2-7; D gene: TRBD2; clone size: .; CDR3 protein: CSARPPLAGVNEQYF; CDR3 DNA: TGCAGTGCTAGACCTCCCCTAGCGGGAGTCAACGAGCAGTACTTC
V gene: TRBV18; J gene: TRBJ2-2; D gene: TRBD1; clone size: .; CDR3 protein: CASALQGGTGELFF; CDR3 DNA: TGTGCCAGCGCTCTACAGGGGGGCACCGGGGAGCTGTTTTTT
V gene: TRBV6-2/TRBV6-3; J gene: TRBJ1-5; D gene: TRBD1; clone size: once; CDR3 protein: CASSLGQGDQPQHF; CDR3 DNA: TGTGCCAGCAGCCTGGGACAGGGAGATCAGCCCCAGCATTTT
V gene: TRBV29-1; J gene: TRBJ2-3; D gene: .; clone size: few; CDR3 protein: CSVAAPLTDTQYF; CDR3 DNA: TGCAGCGTGGCCGCCCCCCTCACAGATACGCAGTATTTT
V gene: TRBV21-1; J gene: TRBJ1-1; D gene: .; clone size: .; CDR3 protein: CASNNGTGKNTEAFF; CDR3 DNA: TGTGCCAGCAACAACGGGACAGGCAAGAACACTGAAGCTTTCTTT
V gene: TRBV7-8; J gene: TRBJ2-3; D gene: .; clone size: .; CDR3 protein: CASSQRQTSTDTQYF; CDR3 DNA: TGTGCCAGCAGCCAAAGACAGACTAGCACAGATACGCAGTATTTT
V gene: TRBV2; J gene: TRBJ1-2; D gene: TRBD1; clone size: .; CDR3 protein: CASEDRGYYGYTF; CDR3 DNA: TGTGCCAGCGAGGACAGGGGATACTATGGCTACACCTTC
V gene: TRBV25-1; J gene: TRBJ1-2; D gene: .; clone size: .; CDR3 protein: CASSELPQSAGYTF; CDR3 DNA: TGTGCCAGCAGTGAATTGCCCCAGTCAGCTGGCTACACCTTC
V gene: TRBV14; J gene: TRBJ2-2; D gene: TRBD2; clone size: .; CDR3 protein: CASSQFAGGVELFF; CDR3 DNA: TGTGCCAGCAGCCAATTCGCGGGAGGGGTGGAGCTGTTTTTT
V gene: TRBV4-3; J gene: TRBJ2-2; D gene: .; clone size: .; CDR3 protein: CASSQDRAGWGGAGELFF; CDR3 DNA: TGCGCCAGCAGCCAAGATAGGGCTGGGTGGGGTGGAGCCGGGGAGCTGTTTTTT
V gene: TRBV2; J gene: TRBJ1-2; D gene: .; clone size: .; CDR3 protein: CASSPSRGGGYGYTF; CDR3 DNA: TGTGCCAGCAGCCCATCAAGAGGAGGGGGCTATGGCTACACCTTC
V gene: TRBV6-1; J gene: TRBJ2-4; D gene: TRBD1; clone size: few; CDR3 protein: CASSRLGQRGLVNIQYF; CDR3 DNA: TGTGCCAGCAGTCGACTGGGACAGAGGGGGTTGGTAAACATTCAGTACTTC
V gene: TRBV6-5; J gene: TRBJ1-1; D gene: .; clone size: .; CDR3 protein: CASSYDTVNTEAFF; CDR3 DNA: TGTGCCAGCAGTTACGACACGGTGAACACTGAAGCTTTCTTT
V gene: TRBV19; J gene: TRBJ2-3; D gene: .; clone size: few; CDR3 protein: CASSTGTSTDTQYF; CDR3 DNA: TGTGCCAGTAGTACCGGGACTAGCACAGATACGCAGTATTTT
V gene: TRBV19; J gene: TRBJ1-1; D gene: .; clone size: .; CDR3 protein: CATHSPRTEAFF; CDR3 DNA: TGTGCCACCCATTCCCCCCGCACTGAAGCTTTCTTT
V gene: TRBV28; J gene: TRBJ2-3; D gene: .; clone size: .; CDR3 protein: CASSLPTGTDTQYF; CDR3 DNA: TGTGCCAGCAGTTTACCCACAGGGACAGATACGCAGTATTTT
V gene: TRBV19; J gene: TRBJ1-1; D gene: .; clone size: .; CDR3 protein: CASRTRGGDTEAFF; CDR3 DNA: TGTGCCAGTAGGACCCGGGGGGGGGACACTGAAGCTTTCTTT
V gene: TRBV12-3/TRBV12-4; J gene: TRBJ2-3; D gene: .; clone size: .; CDR3 protein: CASSGTVRADTQYF; CDR3 DNA: TGTGCCAGCAGTGGGACGGTGAGGGCAGATACGCAGTATTTT
V gene: TRBV19; J gene: TRBJ2-6; D gene: .; clone size: .; CDR3 protein: CASSIDGVGRASGANVLTF; CDR3 DNA: TGTGCCAGTAGTATAGATGGGGTAGGCAGGGCCTCTGGGGCCAACGTCCTGACTTTC
V gene: TRBV29-1; J gene: TRBJ1-1; D gene: .; clone size: once; CDR3 protein: CSVERSGGAEAFF; CDR3 DNA: TGCAGCGTTGAAAGGTCAGGCGGGGCTGAAGCTTTCTTT
V gene: TRBV18; J gene: TRBJ1-5; D gene: TRBD1; clone size: .; CDR3 protein: CASSQLGQGEPQHF; CDR3 DNA: TGTGCCAGCTCACAACTCGGACAGGGCGAGCCCCAGCATTTT
V gene: TRBV6-1; J gene: TRBJ1-3; D gene: .; clone size: .; CDR3 protein: CASSREMDGNTIYF; CDR3 DNA: TGTGCCAGCAGTAGAGAAATGGATGGAAACACCATATATTTT
V gene: TRBV6-5; J gene: TRBJ1-2; D gene: .; clone size: few; CDR3 protein: CASSYSGIGGYTF; CDR3 DNA: TGTGCCAGCAGTTATTCAGGTATTGGCGGCTACACCTTC
V gene: TRBV7-3; J gene: TRBJ2-2; D gene: TRBD2; clone size: large; CDR3 protein: CASSQRGGRYGELFF; CDR3 DNA: TGTGCCAGCAGCCAGCGGGGTGGCCGGTACGGGGAGCTGTTTTTT
V gene: TRBV7-2; J gene: TRBJ2-7; D gene: TRBD1; clone size: .; CDR3 protein: CAGSWGQGPYEQYF; CDR3 DNA: TGTGCCGGCAGCTGGGGACAGGGCCCCTACGAGCAGTACTTC
V gene: TRBV7-9; J gene: TRBJ1-6; D gene: TRBD1; clone size: few; CDR3 protein: CAGTGQGSNSPLHF; CDR3 DNA: TGTGCCGGAACCGGACAGGGGAGCAATTCACCCCTCCACTTT
V gene: TRBV20-1; J gene: TRBJ2-5; D gene: TRBD2; clone size: few; CDR3 protein: CSARPGLAVGETQYF; CDR3 DNA: TGCAGTGCTAGACCGGGACTAGCGGTGGGAGAGACCCAGTACTTC
V gene: TRBV6-1; J gene: TRBJ2-7; D gene: .; clone size: .; CDR3 protein: CASSRARASFEQYF; CDR3 DNA: TGTGCCAGCAGTCGAGCGAGGGCTTCCTTCGAGCAGTACTTC
V gene: TRBV20-1; J gene: TRBJ2-2; D gene: .; clone size: few; CDR3 protein: CSASRQNTGELFF; CDR3 DNA: TGCAGTGCTTCCCGACAGAACACCGGGGAGCTGTTTTTT